A selection of T cell receptor beta chains follows, all from one sample in a study of T cell responses to AZD1222 COVID-19 vaccine. TCRdb keeps only in-frame clones here, not all; method: immunoSEQ multiplex PCR. Of some 130,000 clones listed, roughly 87% are singletons. The sequences come from peripheral blood, collected 28 days after the second AZD1222 dose. All receptors derive from an adult who received the AZD1222 COVID-19 vaccine. The conserved cysteine and the conserved F or W are not part of the CDR3 here. D genes are given only for firm matches.

d_call j_call v_call cdr3_aa
TRBD1 TRBJ1-1 TRBV5-1 ASSGGQAFEAF
NA TRBJ1-4 TRBV5-1 ASSPQGGNEKLF
NA TRBJ2-1 TRBV28 ASSPGRPGDNEQF
NA TRBJ2-7 TRBV7-7 ASSPTHRSGEQY
NA TRBJ2-1 TRBV28 ASRISNSGSNEQF
NA TRBJ1-3 TRBV28 ASSLPWGGGNTIY
TRBD1 TRBJ2-2 TRBV6-5 ASSTGDANTGELF
NA TRBJ1-6 TRBV7-2 ASSLVLSRGNGGNSPLH
NA TRBJ1-2 TRBV7-9 ASSLYGDYGYT
NA TRBJ1-2 TRBV7-8 ASSPLGGYT
NA TRBJ1-5 TRBV19 ASSMTSGNQPQH